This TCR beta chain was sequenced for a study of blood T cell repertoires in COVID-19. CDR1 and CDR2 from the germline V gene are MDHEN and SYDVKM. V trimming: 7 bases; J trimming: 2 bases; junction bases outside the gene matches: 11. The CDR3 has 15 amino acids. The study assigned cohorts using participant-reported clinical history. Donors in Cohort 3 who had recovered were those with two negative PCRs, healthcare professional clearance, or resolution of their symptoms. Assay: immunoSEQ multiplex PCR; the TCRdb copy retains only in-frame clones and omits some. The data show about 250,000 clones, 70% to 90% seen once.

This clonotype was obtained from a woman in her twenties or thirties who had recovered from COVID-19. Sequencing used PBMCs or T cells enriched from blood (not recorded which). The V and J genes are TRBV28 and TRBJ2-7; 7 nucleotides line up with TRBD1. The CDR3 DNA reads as TGTGCCAGCACTCATACGGACAGGAAGACCTACGAGCAGTACTTC. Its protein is CASTHTDRKTYEQYF.